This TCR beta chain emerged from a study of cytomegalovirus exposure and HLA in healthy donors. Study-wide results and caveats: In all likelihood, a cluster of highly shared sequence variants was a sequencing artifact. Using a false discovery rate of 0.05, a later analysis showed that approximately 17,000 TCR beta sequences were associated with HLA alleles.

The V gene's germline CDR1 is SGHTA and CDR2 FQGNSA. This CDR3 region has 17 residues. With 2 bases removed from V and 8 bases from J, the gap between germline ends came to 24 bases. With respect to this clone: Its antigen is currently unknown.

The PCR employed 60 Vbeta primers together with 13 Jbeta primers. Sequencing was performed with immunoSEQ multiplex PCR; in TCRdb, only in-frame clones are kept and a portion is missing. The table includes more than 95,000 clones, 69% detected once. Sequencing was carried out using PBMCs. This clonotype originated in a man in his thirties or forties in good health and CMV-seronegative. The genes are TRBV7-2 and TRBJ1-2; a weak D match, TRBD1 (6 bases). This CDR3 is CASSLIEDSQFPVGYTF. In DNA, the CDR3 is TGTGCCAGCAGCTTAATCGAGGACAGTCAATTTCCCGTAGGCTACACCTTC.